Below, 9 T cell receptor beta chains from the same sample are listed, as sequenced in a study of tissue T cells after allogeneic stem cell transplantation. The assay was immunoSEQ multiplex PCR, and TCRdb's table has in-frame clones only and misses some. Of 40,000 to 60,000 clones listed, over 65% were seen once; the top ten hold about 0.7%. The sample consisted of sorted cells pooled from one or two spleens. These receptors were collected from a pool of C57BL/6 mice in good health.

A word on this clone: Any gene name here is a mouse gene name. The read terminates 1 residue ahead of where the CDR3 ends, so the germline J gene completes it. The V gene is TRBV26, the J gene TRBJ2-1, with D possibly TRBD1 on 5 matching bases. The germline gives CDR1 KGHPV, CDR2 FQNQEV (reference sequence). The CDR3 consists of 14 residues. The ends were cut back, 3 bases at V and 2 bases at J, with 8 bases in the middle. CDR3 sequence: CASSLKGYYAEQFF. Partial CDR3 DNA: TGTGCCAGCAGTCTCAAGGGGTACTATGCTGAGCAGTTC.

A remark on this clone: Mouse gene names and germline throughout. The observed sequence ends 1 residue before the CDR3 terminus, with the missing tail filled in from the germline J gene. The J gene is TRBJ2-5, the V gene TRBV14; 9 positions match TRBD2. V trimming: 2 bases; J trimming: 5 bases; junction bases outside the gene matches: 3. CDR1 and CDR2 (germline): SGHDT, FRDEAV. The CDR3 is 14 residues long. The CDR3 DNA, read in part, is TGTGCCAGCAGTTTAACTGGGGGGATAGACACCCAGTAC. It encodes CASSLTGGIDTQY. In full, the CDR3 is CASSLTGGIDTQYF.

Regarding this clone: Genes and germline come from the mouse. The read stops 1 residue short of the end of the CDR3; the missing end is completed from the germline J gene. The chain recombines TRBV20 with TRBJ1-1, with 7 bases identical to TRBD1. The CDR3 contains 13 residues. The V gene end was trimmed by 0 bases and the J gene end by 11 bases; junction bases not matched to a gene: 9. Germline V lookup: CDR1 GFQATS, CDR2 STVNSAI. CDR3 amino acids: CGAREEGANGVFF. The sequenced part of the CDR3 DNA is TGTGGTGCTAGGGAGGAGGGGGCAAATGGGGTCTTC. Full variable domain (rest looked up from reference TRBV20 and TRBJ1-1): GALVYQYPRRTICKSGTSMRMECQAVGFQATSVAWYRQSPQKTFELIALSTVNSAIKYEQNFTQEKFPISHPNLSFSSMTVLNAYLEDRGLYLCGAREEGANGVFFGKGTRLTVV.

Concerning this clone itself: Gene names and germline refer to mouse. The read ends 1 residue before the CDR3 terminus; that terminus is restored from the germline J gene. The rearrangement uses TRBV1 and TRBJ2-1, with D hard to call. V lost 0 bases and J lost 4, with 4 bases in between. The germline CDR1 and CDR2 sequences are NSQYPW and LRSPGD (reference sequence). The length of the CDR3 is 13 residues. Partial CDR3 DNA: TGCACCTGCAGTGCAGAGGGTTATGCTGAGCAGTTC. Translating it yields CTCSAEGYAEQF. The whole CDR3 protein is CTCSAEGYAEQFF.

Concerning this clone: Here the gene names and germline are mouse. Read sequence stops 1 residue before the CDR3 end, and the germline J gene provides the missing end. The chain has TRBV24 and TRBJ2-5; 12 nucleotides align to TRBD1. Germline-derived CDR1 and CDR2 are KGHTA and FRNEEI. This CDR3 is built from 15 residues. V dropped 4 bases and J dropped 5; count of bases not matched to a gene: 4. The covered CDR3 bases are TGTGCCAGCAGTCGCCGGGACAGGGGGCGAGACACCCAGTAC. The encoded protein is CASSRRDRGRDTQY. The whole CDR3 sequence is CASSRRDRGRDTQYF.

A remark on this clone: Gene labels here are mouse ones. The CDR3 end lies 1 residue beyond the end of the read and is filled in from the germline J gene. The chain employs TRBV26 and TRBJ1-3; tentative D call: TRBD1 (5 bases). The CDR3 is 14 amino acids. CDR1 KGHPV and CDR2 FQNQEV come from the germline V gene (reference sequence). Trimming shortened V by 4 bases and J by 0 bases, and 7 bases separated the two germline ends. The sequenced part of the CDR3 DNA is TGTGCCAGCAGTCGGACATATTCTGGAAATACGCTCTAT. Translated, it gives CASSRTYSGNTLY. In full, the CDR3 is CASSRTYSGNTLYF.

In regard to this clone: Mouse gene names apply. The CDR3 end is not reached by the read, which stops 1 residue before it; the germline J gene fills it in. The chain carries TRBV16 and TRBJ2-3; 12 bases match TRBD2. Germline V gives CDR1 SGHSA, CDR2 FRNQAP. This CDR3 region has 15 residues. Germline trimming cut 5 bases from V and 2 bases from J; bases unmatched to any gene: 2. CDR3 loop: CASSPTGGAAETLYF. Incomplete CDR3 DNA: TGTGCAAGCAGCCCGACTGGGGGGGCTGCAGAAACGCTGTAT.

As to this clone: Mouse gene names apply. The read halts 1 residue ahead of the CDR3 end, with the missing end drawn from the germline J gene. The chain has TRBV16 and TRBJ2-4; 7 positions match TRBD2. V gave up 5 bases and J gave up 5 bases; unmatched junction bases: 4. The CDR3 contains 13 residues. Germline assignment: CDR1 SGHSA and CDR2 FRNQAP. The CDR3 sequence: CASSTDWVNTLYF. The DNA read from the CDR3 is TGTGCAAGCAGCACAGACTGGGTAAACACCTTGTAC.

Notes on this clone: Mouse gene names apply. The read is 1 residue too short to cover the CDR3 end, so that end is filled in from the germline J gene. The chain combines TRBV12-2 with TRBJ2-4; a possible D gene is TRBD1 (6 bases). Trimming pared 4 bases from V and 1 base from J, leaving 8 bases between. This CDR3 contains 13 residues. In germline, CDR1 is SGHLS, CDR2 HYDKME. The sequenced part of the CDR3 DNA is TGTGCCAGCTCCAGGGGAGGTCAAAACACCTTGTAC. It translates to CASSRGGQNTLY. The CDR3 as a whole reads CASSRGGQNTLYF.